The text below deals with one T cell receptor (beta chain). What it binds is not known. Germline values: CDR1 KGHDR, CDR2 SFDVKD. The CDR3 is made up of 13 amino acids. Trimming took off 4 bases at V and 9 bases at J, with 12 bases between the two ends. The record originates from a study of T-cell memory formation after mild COVID-19. Regarding the study as a whole: Pre-infection memory already had some responding clones, implying cross-reactive memory joined.

TCR alpha and TCR beta cDNA libraries carrying sample barcodes and UMIs were produced by 5'RACE using constant-segment primers. TCRdb re-derived calls from the 5' RACE reads in MiXCR, one entry per CDR3 protein. The sample contains a few hundred thousand distinct CDR3 sequences, 15% to 20% of which appear only once. The sample consisted of PBMCs or a T cell subset sorted from them (not recorded which). The TCR comes from a man between 18 and 29 years old who had mild COVID-19 (a few samples of this study predate the infection). Cell type and time point are not known. V gene TRBV24-1 combines with J gene TRBJ1-5; TRBD1 is a possible D gene (5 bases). CDR3 in amino acids: CATSDRGLGPQHF. In nucleotides, the CDR3 is TGTGCCACCAGTGACCGGGGCCTCGGGCCCCAGCATTTT.